This T cell receptor beta chain was captured in a study of blood T cells in healthy people across ages. For this clonotype: Its target is not known.

A sample-barcoded 5' primer and a J-beta primer mix were used in a second PCR of roughly 6 to 11 cycles. Tagging of each cDNA molecule was performed by a template-switch adaptor with 12 random nucleotides. TCRdb processed the 5' RACE reads anew with MiXCR; each CDR3 protein has one entry. The table has around 990,000 distinct CDR3 sequences, approximately 38% seen once. Trimming took 6 bases from V and 0 from J, leaving 11 bases between them. The CDR3 contains 14 residues. Germline CDR1 and CDR2: MNHEY and SVGAGI. Findings and caveats of the study: Naive CD4+ cells and diversity were both higher in long-lived donors than in aged donors. Diversity estimates from one million T cells were considered underestimates.

The TCR comes from a man aged 18-30 years in good health. Input material: blood. The chain uses TRBV6-5 and TRBJ1-1, with a weak D call TRBD1 (5 bases). The CDR3: CASRTGEMNTEAFF. DNA for the CDR3: TGTGCCAGCAGAACGGGGGAAATGAACACTGAAGCTTTCTTT.